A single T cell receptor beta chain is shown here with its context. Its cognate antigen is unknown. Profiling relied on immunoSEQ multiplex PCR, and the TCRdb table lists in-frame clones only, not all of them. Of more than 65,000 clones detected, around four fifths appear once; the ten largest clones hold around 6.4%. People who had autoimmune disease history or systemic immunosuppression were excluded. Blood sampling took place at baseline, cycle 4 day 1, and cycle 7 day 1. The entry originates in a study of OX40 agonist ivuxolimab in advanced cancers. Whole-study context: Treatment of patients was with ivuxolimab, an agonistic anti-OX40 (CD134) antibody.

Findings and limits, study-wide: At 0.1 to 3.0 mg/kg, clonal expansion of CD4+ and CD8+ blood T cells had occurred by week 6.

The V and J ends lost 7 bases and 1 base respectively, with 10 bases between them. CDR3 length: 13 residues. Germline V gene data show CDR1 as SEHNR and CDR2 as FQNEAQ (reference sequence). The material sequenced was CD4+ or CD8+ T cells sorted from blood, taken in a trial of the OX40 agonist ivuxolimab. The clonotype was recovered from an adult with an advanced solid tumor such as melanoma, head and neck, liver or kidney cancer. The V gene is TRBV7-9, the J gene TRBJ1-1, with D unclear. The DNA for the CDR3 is TGTGCCAGCACCCACACCCCGAACACTGAAGCTTTCTTT. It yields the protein CASTHTPNTEAFF.